These 13 T cell receptor beta chains share one sample of origin, sequenced in a study of cytomegalovirus exposure and HLA in healthy donors (TCRdb year 2017). To prepare the library, the immunoSEQ multiplex PCR assay was applied. A mixture of 60 forward primers for TCR Vbeta segments and 13 reverse primers for TCR Jbeta segments was used in the multiplex PCR. TCRdb's version of the immuneACCESS table is confined to in-frame rearrangements and falls short of the full clone set. An unresolved V gene accounts for under half of the shortfall where checked; the remainder is of unknown origin. In this sample the table shows 200,000 to 250,000 clones, 65% to 85% of which occur a single time. The ten largest clones capture just under 3% of the sample. Sequences were obtained from PBMCs. The source of these receptors is a woman in her thirties in good health and CMV-seronegative.

The chain is built from TRBV2 and TRBJ1-2; the D gene is possibly TRBD1 (6 bases). With 8 bases removed from V and 2 bases from J, the gap between germline ends came to 15 bases. CDR3 size: 14 residues. Germline values: CDR1 SNHLY, CDR2 FYNNEI. Here the CDR3 reads CASFRGRLNYGYTF. The CDR3 DNA reads TGTGCCAGCTTCAGGGGACGGCTAAACTATGGCTACACCTTC.

The chain links TRBV28 to TRBJ1-1; a possible D gene is TRBD1 (6 bases). Per the germline V gene, CDR1 is MDHEN and CDR2 is SYDVKM. The CDR3 spans 15 residues. V was shortened by 3 bases and J by 4 bases, with 15 bases between the two germline ends. CDR3 in amino acids: CASSFLTGKGTEAFF. In DNA, the CDR3 is TGTGCCAGCAGTTTCTTGACAGGCAAGGGCACTGAAGCTTTCTTT.

In this sample, this clone turned up a few times. The CDR3: CASSKTQGYGYTF. The CDR3 DNA sequence: TGTGCCAGCAGTAAAACCCAGGGCTATGGCTACACCTTC. The chain has TRBV7-6 and TRBJ1-2, with D perhaps matching TRBD1 (5 bases). In germline, CDR1 is SGHVS, CDR2 FNYEAQ. The CDR3 has 13 residues. Trimming left V 6 bases short and J 4 bases short, with 12 bases between.

The sample holds a few counts of this clone. This chain links TRBV7-8 with TRBJ2-7; TRBD2 might be the D (6 bases). The CDR3 contains 15 residues. Trimming cost V 4 bases and J 6 bases, with 19 bases left between them. The germline V gene encodes CDR1 SGHVS and CDR2 FQNEAQ. CDR3 in amino acids: CASSSLGGGFSEQYF. The DNA for the CDR3 is TGTGCCAGCAGCTCCTTGGGGGGTGGGTTCTCCGAGCAGTACTTC.

The chain employs TRBV5-6 and TRBJ2-3; perhaps TRBD1 as D (6 bases). The CDR3 length is 15 residues. Germline-derived CDR1 and CDR2 are SGHDT and YYEEEE. V lost 4 bases and J 4 bases, leaving 16 bases between the germline ends. CDR3 amino acids: CASSPLQGIADTQYF. CDR3 sequence (DNA): TGTGCCAGCAGCCCCTTACAGGGTATTGCAGATACGCAGTATTTT.

The chain recombines TRBV6-4 with TRBJ1-2; D gene unclear. This CDR3 spans 13 amino acids. Germline V CDR1 and CDR2: MRHNA, SNTAGT. V was clipped by 3 bases and J by 0 bases, with 5 bases between them. The DNA for the CDR3 is TGTGCCAGCAGTGATAAGCCTAACTATGGCTACACCTTC. Translating gives CASSDKPNYGYTF.

The chain joins TRBV11-2 to TRBJ2-1, with 7 bases matching TRBD2. Germline V lookup: CDR1 SGHAT, CDR2 FQNNGV. V lost 0 bases to trimming and J lost 9 bases; unmatched junction nucleotides: 14. The CDR3 has 17 amino acids. The DNA for the CDR3 is TGTGCCAGCAGCTTAGATAGGGTCGGACTAGGGATTGGTGAGCAGTTCTTC. This translates into CASSLDRVGLGIGEQFF.

The chain combines TRBV18 with TRBJ2-2; D is possibly TRBD1 (6 bases). Germline CDR1 reads KGHSH; CDR2 reads LQKENI. This CDR3 has 14 amino acids. The V gene lost 3 bases and the J gene lost 6 bases, with 11 bases spanning the gap. The chain's CDR3 is CASSPPTGSGELFF. CDR3 sequence (DNA): TGTGCCAGCTCACCGCCTACAGGGTCCGGGGAGCTGTTTTTT.

The gene calls are TRBV7-3 and TRBJ2-1; 9 positions match TRBD2. Germline V gene sequence: CDR1 SGHTA, CDR2 FQGTGA. The J segment lost 5 bases and the V segment lost 4 bases, leaving 6 bases of the junction unmatched. The CDR3 runs to 15 residues. The CDR3 reads CASSYSGGPNNEQFF. CDR3 coding DNA: TGTGCCAGCAGCTACAGCGGGGGGCCTAACAATGAGCAGTTCTTC.

V gene TRBV6-1 combines with J gene TRBJ1-2; weak D call: TRBD1 (6 bases). CDR3 size: 13 residues. Germline lookup yields CDR1 MNHNS and CDR2 SASEGT. V was trimmed by 7 bases and J by 4 bases, leaving 13 bases between them. CDR3 coding DNA: TGTGCCAGCAATCCCCGGGACATCTATGGCTACACCTTC. Its translation is CASNPRDIYGYTF.

The V gene is TRBV7-6, the J gene TRBJ1-6, with 12 bases fitting TRBD1. From germline, CDR1 is SGHVS and CDR2 FNYEAQ. This CDR3 contains 16 residues. Unmatched junction bases numbered 6, after V lost 5 bases and J lost 7 bases. The CDR3 region is CASSPGTGGSNSPLHF. The CDR3 bases are TGTGCCAGCAGCCCCGGGACAGGGGGCAGCAATTCACCCCTCCACTTT.

This clone has a handful of counts. V gene TRBV12-1 combines with J gene TRBJ1-1; TRBD1 is the table's D call, not checked against the DNA. TRBV12-1 is given as a pseudogene. The CDR3 loop spans 13 amino acids. The CDR3 nucleotides are TGTGCCAGCAGCCCTGGACAGGCGCCTGAAGCTTTCTTT. Amino acids: CASSPGQAPEAFF.

The table lists this clone with a count of one. CDR3 bases: TGTGCCAGCCGCGGACAAGCCTACGAGCAGTACTTC. This gives the protein CASRGQAYEQYF. V usage is TRBV2 and J usage is TRBJ2-7, with a tentative D call TRBD1 (5 bases). The germline CDR1 and CDR2 sequences are SNHLY and FYNNEI. V gave up 8 bases and J gave up 2 bases, with 10 bases separating them. The length of the CDR3 is 12 residues.